These 30 T cell receptor beta chains came from one sample sequenced in a study of CD8+ T cells in alopecia areata (dated by TCRdb to 2016 to 2019). Pooled mouse cutaneous lymph node cells were stained for CD4, CD8alpha, NKG2D, NKG2ACE and other markers and were then sorted on a BD Influx. Libraries were built with the immunoSEQ multiplex PCR assay. For TCR sequencing, RNA was extracted from every sample and reverse transcribed into cDNA to serve as template. Held by TCRdb, this immuneACCESS table contains in-frame sequences only and omits some clones. Under half of the omission traces to an unresolved V gene where checked; the cause of the rest is unknown. This sample holds about 6,000 clones in total, without any singletons. The ten largest clones take up over 25% of the sample. The sequencing sample was made of CD8+ T cells sorted from a lymph node. The receptors were sampled from a C3H/HeJ mouse with alopecia areata. Mice of this strain carry the MHC haplotype H2-k.

This clone was found a few times. These gene names are mouse names. The read is 4 residues too short to cover the CDR3 end, so that end is filled in from the germline J gene. The chain carries TRBV31 and TRBJ2-7; TRBD2 matches at 12 bases. CDR3 length: 13 residues. Germline assignment: CDR1 GKSSPN and CDR2 SITVG. The DNA read from the CDR3 is TGTGCCTGGAGTCGGGACTGGGGGGAT. Translated: CAWSRDWGD. The entire CDR3 reads CAWSRDWGDEQYF.

This clone was detected ten times or more. Germline and genes here are mouse. The CDR3 end falls 4 residues outside the read, so it is completed with the germline J gene. The rearrangement joins TRBV13-3 to TRBJ2-7, with TRBD2 as a possible D gene (5 bases). The CDR3 runs to 14 residues. The V gene's germline CDR1 is NNHDY and CDR2 SYVADS. Deletions cut 1 base from V and 0 bases from J, with 8 bases between. This chain's CDR3 is CASSDPGSSYEQYF. CDR3 DNA (partial): TGTGCCAGCAGTGATCCTGGGAGCTCCTAT.

This clone ranks as medium-sized. Gene names and germline match the mouse. Read sequence stops 4 residues before the CDR3 end, and the germline J gene provides the missing end. V gene TRBV14 combines with J gene TRBJ1-1, with D possibly matching TRBD1 (6 bases). The CDR3 has 11 residues. Looked up from germline, CDR1 is SGHDT and CDR2 is FRDEAV. V lost 9 bases and J lost 1, with 7 bases in between. CDR3 sequence reads: CATGANTEVFF. The CDR3 DNA, read in part, is TGTGCCACAGGGGCGAACACA.

This clone was observed many times. Mouse gene names and germline throughout. Incomplete CDR3 DNA: TGCACCTGCAGTGCTGACTGGAGTCAAAAC. This sequence encodes CTCSADWSQN. The full-length CDR3 reads as CTCSADWSQNTLYF. J is TRBJ2-4 and V is TRBV1; weak D call: TRBD2 (6 bases). The sequenced fragment ends 4 residues before the CDR3 boundary, so the rest is inferred from the germline J gene. The CDR3 sequence is 14 residues long. The V gene lost 3 bases and the J gene lost 0 bases, with 7 bases spanning the gap. CDR1 and CDR2 from the germline V gene are NSQYPW and LRSPGD (reference sequence).

This clone was found many times. Each gene name is a mouse one. The CDR3 is cut off 4 residues early in the read; its end comes from the germline J gene. V is TRBV13-2 and J is TRBJ2-1; 12 bases are a match to TRBD1. Germline-derived CDR1 and CDR2 are NNHNN and SYGAGS (reference sequence). The CDR3 covers 15 residues. The CDR3 spells CASGDAGTGGAEQFF. The part of the CDR3 DNA that was read is TGTGCCAGCGGTGATGCAGGGACAGGGGGCGCT.

This clone was observed many times. Mouse gene names apply. With the read ending 4 residues before the CDR3 end, the germline J gene is used to fill in that end. The chain couples TRBV13-3 to TRBJ2-5; D remains ambiguous. V was cut by 2 bases and J by 0 bases, with 7 bases left in between. Per the germline V gene, CDR1 is NNHDY and CDR2 is SYVADS. The CDR3 extends over 14 amino acids. The sequenced part of the CDR3 DNA is TGTGCCAGCAGTGAAAACTTTAACCAAGAC. Protein product: CASSENFNQD. The whole CDR3 sequence reads CASSENFNQDTQYF.

This clone was recorded at least ten times. The genes and germline here are from mouse. The read terminates 4 residues before the CDR3 end, so the remaining end is supplied by the germline J gene. The rearrangement joins TRBV1 to TRBJ2-1; TRBD2 matches at 11 bases. In germline, CDR1 is NSQYPW, CDR2 LRSPGD (reference sequence). V lost 3 bases, J lost 6 bases, and 4 bases stayed unmatched. The length of the CDR3 is 15 residues. Incomplete CDR3 DNA: TGCACCTGCAGTGCCACTGGGGGGGCGCGTGCT. It yields the protein CTCSATGGARA. The full CDR3 reads CTCSATGGARAEQFF.

This clone was seen more than once but under ten times. Genes and germline come from the mouse. The CDR3 extends 4 residues past the end of the read, so its final part is completed from the germline J gene. The chain combines TRBV29 with TRBJ2-2; D not resolved. The CDR3 covers 13 residues. Germline CDR1 is MSHET and CDR2 is SYDVDS. V lost 2 bases and J lost 2, with 3 bases in between. CDR3 protein: CASSLMNTGQLYF. The DNA read from the CDR3 is TGTGCTAGCAGTTTAATGAACACCGGG.

The table lists this clone with many counts. Mouse gene names apply. The read ends 4 residues before the CDR3 terminus; that terminus is restored from the germline J gene. The gene calls are TRBV5 and TRBJ2-7; TRBD2 agrees at 8 bases. This CDR3 region has 17 residues. J was trimmed by 0 bases and V by 0 bases; bases with no gene match: 7. Looked up from germline, CDR1 is LGHNA and CDR2 is YNLKQL (reference sequence). The CDR3 DNA, read in part, is TGTGCCAGCAGCCAAGAGGGTGGGGGGGAAAGCTCCTAT. As protein: CASSQEGGGESSY. The CDR3 in full is CASSQEGGGESSYEQYF.

This clone was counted many times. The genes are named according to mouse. The CDR3 end falls 4 residues outside the read, so it is completed with the germline J gene. The chain couples TRBV1 to TRBJ2-4; TRBD2 aligns across 10 bases. V dropped 2 bases and J dropped 0; count of bases not matched to a gene: 5. CDR3 length: 17 amino acids. Germline CDR1 and CDR2: NSQYPW and LRSPGD (reference sequence). The sequenced part of the CDR3 DNA is TGCACCTGCAGTGCACGACTGGGGGGAGGCAGTCAAAAC. Translated: CTCSARLGGGSQN. The entire CDR3 protein is CTCSARLGGGSQNTLYF.

Turning to this clone: Genes and germline come from the mouse. The CDR3 is CASSSTGDTGQLYF. Incomplete CDR3 DNA: TGTGCCAGCAGCTCGACAGGGGACACCGGG. The chain is built from TRBV13-1 and TRBJ2-2, with 8 bases identical to TRBD1. Read data end 4 residues before the CDR3 end; the end is taken from the germline J gene. The CDR3 is 14 amino acids. CDR1 and CDR2 (germline): NSHNY, SYGAGN. With 5 bases clipped from V and 3 bases from J, the junction kept 3 bases outside the gene matches.

This clone was counted a few times. Mouse gene names and germline throughout. The CDR3 end falls 4 residues outside the read, so it is completed with the germline J gene. The chain joins TRBV31 to TRBJ2-1, with 9 bases aligning to TRBD2. Germline lookup yields CDR1 GKSSPN and CDR2 SITVG. The CDR3 is made up of 16 amino acids. Trimming removed 1 base from V and 0 bases from J; junction bases left unmatched: 4. The CDR3 DNA, read in part, is TGTGCCTGGAGTCCGGGACTGGGTCTTAACTATGCT. Its protein product is CAWSPGLGLNYA. The full CDR3 reads CAWSPGLGLNYAEQFF.

Details on this clone: The gene symbols are mouse symbols. The read falls 4 residues short of the CDR3 end, and the missing part is taken from the germline J gene. The chain couples TRBV13-3 to TRBJ2-3; 8 positions agree with TRBD2. CDR1 is NNHDY and CDR2 is SYVADS in the germline V gene. Trimming cost V 0 bases and J 0 bases; bases outside gene matches: 3. The CDR3 runs to 16 residues. CDR3 DNA (partial): TGTGCCAGCAGTGATGGCTGGGGGGTTAGTGCAGAA. Translating it yields CASSDGWGVSAE. The full CDR3 reads CASSDGWGVSAETLYF.

This clone was recorded at least ten times. Gene names follow the mouse nomenclature. The read ends 4 residues early relative to the CDR3; the germline J gene fills the gap. The J gene is TRBJ1-2, the V gene TRBV19; 7 positions agree with TRBD1. This CDR3 has 14 amino acids. J gave up 0 bases and V 2 bases, and 1 base lay outside the gene matches. The germline V gene encodes CDR1 FNHDT and CDR2 SITEND (reference sequence). Partial CDR3 DNA: TGTGCCAGCAGTATGACAGGGTCAAACTCC. Translation gives CASSMTGSNS. The complete CDR3 sequence is CASSMTGSNSDYTF.

Regarding this clone: Germline and genes here are mouse. The read ends 4 residues early relative to the CDR3; the germline J gene fills the gap. This sequence joins TRBV19 and TRBJ2-2; 9 bases line up with TRBD2. Germline V gene sequence: CDR1 FNHDT, CDR2 SITEND (reference sequence). The CDR3 has 15 amino acids. V shed 2 bases, J shed 1 base, and the junction held 0 bases outside the gene matches. The part of the CDR3 DNA that was read is TGTGCCAGCAGTATGACTGGGGGAAACACCGGG. It translates to CASSMTGGNTG. The whole CDR3 region reads CASSMTGGNTGQLYF. The variable domain in full, with the rest retrieved from reference TRBV19 and TRBJ2-2, is GGIITQTPKFLIGQEGQKLTLKCQQNFNHDTMYWYRQDSGKGLRLIYYSITENDLQKGDLSEGYDASREKKSSFSLTVTSAQKNEMAVFLCASSMTGGNTGQLYFGEGSKLTVL.

This clone was counted ten times or more. Gene names and germline match the mouse. Read data end 3 residues before the CDR3 end; the end is taken from the germline J gene. This rearrangement joins TRBV31 to TRBJ1-6; D is uncertain. TRBJ1-6 is annotated as an ORF whose role is uncertain. The V gene lost 0 bases and the J gene lost 6 bases, with 6 bases spanning the gap. Germline V gene sequence: CDR1 GKSSPN, CDR2 SITVG. This CDR3 spans 13 amino acids. The CDR3 DNA, read in part, is TGTGCCTGGAGTCTAGAGGGTAATTCGCCC. The encoded protein is CAWSLEGNSP. The whole CDR3 sequence reads CAWSLEGNSPLYF.

This clone was counted at least ten times. Genes and germline come from the mouse. The read falls 4 residues short of the CDR3 end, and the missing part is taken from the germline J gene. The chain couples TRBV13-2 to TRBJ2-7; D ambiguous. From germline, CDR1 is NNHNN and CDR2 SYGAGS (reference sequence). This CDR3 spans 12 amino acids. V gave up 2 bases and J gave up 1 base, with 4 bases separating them. The CDR3 bases that were read are TGTGCCAGCGGTGACTGGTCCTAT. Its translation is CASGDWSY. The complete CDR3 sequence is CASGDWSYEQYF.

Concerning this clone: The germline and genes are mouse ones. The read gets to within 4 residues of the CDR3 end, and the germline J gene fills in the rest. The gene calls are TRBV13-1 and TRBJ2-1; possible D gene TRBD1, 6 bases. Germline lookup yields CDR1 NSHNY and CDR2 SYGAGN. This CDR3 contains 12 residues. The chain's CDR3 is CASSARGAEQFF. The DNA read from the CDR3 is TGTGCCAGCAGTGCCAGGGGAGCT.

This clone was recorded at least ten times. The gene symbols are mouse symbols. From the germline J gene comes the end of the CDR3, since the read stops 4 residues before it. V gene TRBV1 combines with J gene TRBJ2-1; TRBD2 is a possible D gene (6 bases). This CDR3 has 17 amino acids. V was trimmed by 4 bases and J by 0 bases, leaving 16 bases between them. Per germline, CDR1 NSQYPW and CDR2 LRSPGD (reference sequence). The sequenced part of the CDR3 DNA is TGCACCTGCAGTGGGGTCTGGGGAGGCCTTAACTATGCT. Its protein is CTCSGVWGGLNYA. The entire CDR3 sequence reads CTCSGVWGGLNYAEQFF.

The table lists this clone with a few counts. Mouse gene names and germline throughout. The read terminates 4 residues before the CDR3 end, so the remaining end is supplied by the germline J gene. This chain links TRBV19 with TRBJ2-7; TRBD1 agrees at 8 bases. The V and J ends lost 1 base and 2 bases, in that order; junction bases with no gene match: 2. In germline, CDR1 is FNHDT, CDR2 SITEND (reference sequence). The CDR3 runs 14 residues. CDR3 protein: CASSILQGAYEQYF. The part of the CDR3 DNA that was read is TGTGCCAGCAGTATATTACAGGGGGCCTAT.

Concerning this clone itself: These gene names are mouse names. The CDR3 end is not reached by the read, which stops 4 residues before it; the germline J gene fills it in. This chain links TRBV2 with TRBJ2-7; 9 bases fit TRBD1. The CDR3 covers 15 residues. CDR1 and CDR2 (germline): LGHNA, YSYQKL. Trimming cost V 2 bases and J 3 bases; bases outside gene matches: 5. This chain's CDR3 is CASSQSGTGNYEQYF. The CDR3 DNA, read in part, is TGTGCCAGCAGCCAATCCGGGACAGGGAACTAT.

By sample share, this clone is medium-sized (0.01 to 0.1%). The gene names given are mouse names. The read terminates 4 residues before the CDR3 end, so the remaining end is supplied by the germline J gene. V usage is TRBV13-1 and J usage is TRBJ2-3; the match to TRBD2 covers 10 bases. The junction had 5 bases not matched to a gene; V was cut back by 2 bases and J by 2 bases. This CDR3 is built from 16 residues. In germline, CDR1 is NSHNY, CDR2 SYGAGN. CDR3 DNA (partial): TGTGCCAGCAGTGACCTGGGGGGGCTTATTGCAGAA. Its translation: CASSDLGGLIAE. Given in full, the CDR3 is CASSDLGGLIAETLYF.

This clone was found a few times. Gene labels here are mouse ones. The observed sequence ends 4 residues before the CDR3 terminus, with the missing tail filled in from the germline J gene. The V and J genes are TRBV13-2 and TRBJ1-1; 8 bases align to TRBD1. With V trimmed by 5 bases and J by 2 bases, 5 bases remained unmatched. CDR1 is NNHNN and CDR2 is SYGAGS in the germline V gene (reference sequence). The CDR3 length is 14 residues. CDR3 DNA, as far as it was read: TGTGCCAGCGGGCCGGGACAGGACAACACA. This translates into CASGPGQDNT. The whole CDR3 region reads CASGPGQDNTEVFF.

This clone came up many times. Gene names and germline match the mouse. The read gets to within 4 residues of the CDR3 end, and the germline J gene fills in the rest. The chain employs TRBV13-2 and TRBJ2-2, with no clear D. Germline V gene sequence: CDR1 NNHNN, CDR2 SYGAGS (reference sequence). The ends were cut back, 0 bases at V and 0 bases at J, with 6 bases in the middle. The CDR3 loop spans 15 amino acids. The part of the CDR3 DNA that was read is TGTGCCAGCGGTGATGTCACAGCAAACACCGGG. Protein product: CASGDVTANTG. The entire CDR3 sequence reads CASGDVTANTGQLYF.

As concerns this clone: The genes and germline here are from mouse. The read ends 4 residues before the CDR3 terminus; that terminus is restored from the germline J gene. The same CDR3 can be traced to other DNA sequences in this sample. This chain links TRBV19 with TRBJ2-7; 7 nucleotides align to TRBD1. Germline V gene sequence: CDR1 FNHDT, CDR2 SITEND (reference sequence). CDR3 length: 13 residues. Unmatched junction bases numbered 2, after V lost 2 bases and J lost 3 bases. Here the CDR3 reads CASSIPGGYEQYF. The sequenced CDR3 bases are TGTGCCAGCAGTATTCCAGGGGGCTAT.

This clone occurred many times. The germline and genes are mouse ones. The read terminates 4 residues before the CDR3 end, so the remaining end is supplied by the germline J gene. The chain has TRBV13-3 and TRBJ2-1; 7 nucleotides align to TRBD1. The CDR3 consists of 13 residues. CDR1 and CDR2 (germline): NNHDY, SYVADS. V lost 7 bases, J lost 1 base, and 2 bases stayed unmatched. The CDR3 region is CASAGGNYAEQFF. The DNA read from the CDR3 is TGTGCCAGCGCAGGGGGAAACTATGCT.

This clone was picked up a small number of times. The germline and genes are mouse ones. The read ends 4 residues shy of where the CDR3 ends; the end is completed using the germline J gene. V usage is TRBV13-2 and J usage is TRBJ2-1; 9 nucleotides line up with TRBD2. This CDR3 comprises 14 residues. Per germline, CDR1 NNHNN and CDR2 SYGAGS (reference sequence). This CDR3 reads CASGDVGGRAEQFF. CDR3 DNA (partial): TGTGCCAGCGGTGATGTGGGGGGGCGCGCT.

The sample holds many counts of this clone. Gene labels here are mouse ones. The read gets to within 4 residues of the CDR3 end, and the germline J gene fills in the rest. The chain has TRBV12-1 and TRBJ2-5; D unclear. This CDR3 has 14 residues. V was clipped by 4 bases and J by 0 bases, with 10 bases between them. Germline loops: CDR1 SGHSN, CDR2 HYEKVE. The sequenced CDR3 bases are TGTGCCAGCTCACAAACAATTAACCAAGAC. It codes for CASSQTINQD. The whole CDR3 sequence reads CASSQTINQDTQYF. The complete variable domain, with remaining parts taken from reference TRBV12-1 and TRBJ2-5, reads DSGVVQSPRHIIKEKGGRSVLTCIPISGHSNVVWYQQTLGKELKFLIQHYEKVERDKGFLPSRFSVQQFDDYHSEMNMSALELEDSAMYFCASSQTINQDTQYFGPGTRLLVL.

This clone was counted at least ten times. Mouse names are used for the genes. The CDR3 end is not reached by the read, which stops 4 residues before it; the germline J gene fills it in. The gene calls are TRBV13-1 and TRBJ2-3; 9 nucleotides agree with TRBD1. The CDR3 is made up of 17 amino acids. Germline V lookup: CDR1 NSHNY, CDR2 SYGAGN. The junction had 9 bases not matched to a gene; V was cut back by 2 bases and J by 2 bases. The part of the CDR3 DNA that was read is TGTGCCAGCAGTGAAGGAAACAGGGGGCGGGATGCAGAA. Its translation: CASSEGNRGRDAE. In full, the CDR3 reads CASSEGNRGRDAETLYF.

This clone has a handful of counts. A far larger clone is off by one base, so a read error is likely. Gene names denote mouse genes. The CDR3 end lies 4 residues beyond the end of the read and is filled in from the germline J gene. This chain links TRBV13-2 with TRBJ1-1, with 10 bases identical to TRBD1. The junction had 3 bases not matched to a gene; V was cut back by 1 base and J by 3 bases. The CDR3 totals 15 residues. Germline CDR1 NNHNN, CDR2 SYGAGS (reference sequence). The DNA read from the CDR3 is TGTGCCAGCGGTGATCCGACAGGGGGCCACACA. This translates into CASGDPTGGHT. The whole CDR3 is CASGDPTGGHTEVFF.